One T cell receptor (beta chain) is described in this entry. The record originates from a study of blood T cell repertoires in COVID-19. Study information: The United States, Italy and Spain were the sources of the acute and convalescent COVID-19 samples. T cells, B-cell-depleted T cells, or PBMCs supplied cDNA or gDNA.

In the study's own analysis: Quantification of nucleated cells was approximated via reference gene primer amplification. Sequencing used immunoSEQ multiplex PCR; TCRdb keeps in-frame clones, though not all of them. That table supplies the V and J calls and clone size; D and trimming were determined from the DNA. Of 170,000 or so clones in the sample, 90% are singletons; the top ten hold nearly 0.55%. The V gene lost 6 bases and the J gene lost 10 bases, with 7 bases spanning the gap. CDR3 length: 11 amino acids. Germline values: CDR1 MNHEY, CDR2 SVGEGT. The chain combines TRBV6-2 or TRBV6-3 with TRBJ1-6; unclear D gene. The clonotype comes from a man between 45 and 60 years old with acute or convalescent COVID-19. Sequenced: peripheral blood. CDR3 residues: CASSSLSPLHF. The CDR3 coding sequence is TGTGCCAGCAGCAGCCTATCACCCCTCCACTTT.